This paragraph reports one TCR beta chain. Assembly of TCR beta libraries relied on iRepertoire HTBI primers together with Arm-PCR of CDR3 regions. TCRdb used MiXCR to reprocess the multiplex PCR reads, holding one entry per CDR3 protein. Here the sample spans around 500,000 distinct CDR3 sequences, around 21% being singletons. This sample is drawn from a study of regulatory T cells in long-lasting Graves disease. Study-wide context: Treatment with antithyroid drugs for over 5 years, together with positive TSH receptor antibodies, meant persistent Graves' disease.

As to time point: persistent/refractory GD, antithyroid drugs over 5 years with positive TRAb. From RNA extracted from PBMCs, the TCR library was made. A blood draw put around 9.3 milliliters of peripheral blood into EDTA tubes. V shed 3 bases and J shed 1 base, with 9 bases lying between them. Germline V gene sequence: CDR1 LNHDA, CDR2 SQIVND (reference sequence). The CDR3 sequence is 14 residues long. The material was peripheral blood mononuclear cells (PBMCs), obtained when the disease was refractory, from a patient treated with antithyroid drugs. V is TRBV19 and J is TRBJ1-1; D gene ambiguous. The receptor was isolated from a female donor with Graves disease. The CDR3 sequence: CASSIVRGNTEAFF. CDR3 bases: TGTGCCAGTAGTATTGTCCGGGGGAACACTGAAGCTTTCTTT.